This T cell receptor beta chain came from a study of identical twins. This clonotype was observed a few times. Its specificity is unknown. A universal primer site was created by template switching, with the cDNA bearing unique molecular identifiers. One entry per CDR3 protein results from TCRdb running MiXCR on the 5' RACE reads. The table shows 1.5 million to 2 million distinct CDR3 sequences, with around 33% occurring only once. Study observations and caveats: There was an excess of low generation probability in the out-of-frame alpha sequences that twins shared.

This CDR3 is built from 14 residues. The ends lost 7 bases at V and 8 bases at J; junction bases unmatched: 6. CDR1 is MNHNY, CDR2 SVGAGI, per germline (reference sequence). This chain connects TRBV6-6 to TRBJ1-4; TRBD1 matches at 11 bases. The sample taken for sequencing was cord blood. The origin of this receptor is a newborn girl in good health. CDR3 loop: CASNWRTGGEKLFF. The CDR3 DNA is TGTGCCAGCAATTGGAGGACAGGGGGCGAAAAACTGTTTTTT.